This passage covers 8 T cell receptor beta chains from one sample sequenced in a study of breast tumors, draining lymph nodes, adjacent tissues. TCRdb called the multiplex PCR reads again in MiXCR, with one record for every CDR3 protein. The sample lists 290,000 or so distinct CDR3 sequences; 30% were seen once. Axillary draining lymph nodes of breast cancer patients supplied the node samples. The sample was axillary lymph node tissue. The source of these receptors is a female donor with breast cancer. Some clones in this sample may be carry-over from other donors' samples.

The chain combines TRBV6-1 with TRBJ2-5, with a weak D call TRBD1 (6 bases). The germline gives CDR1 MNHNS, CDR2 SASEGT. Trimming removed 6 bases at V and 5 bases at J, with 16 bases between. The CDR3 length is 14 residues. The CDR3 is CASSQQGRMETQYF. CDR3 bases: TGTGCCAGCAGCCAACAGGGTCGGATGGAGACCCAGTACTTC.

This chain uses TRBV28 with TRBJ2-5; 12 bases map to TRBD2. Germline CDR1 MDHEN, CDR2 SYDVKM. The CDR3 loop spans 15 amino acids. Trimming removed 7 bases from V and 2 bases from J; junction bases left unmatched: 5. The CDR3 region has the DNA TGTGCCAGCACCCTAGCGGGAGGGAGGCAAGAGACCCAGTACTTC. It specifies CASTLAGGRQETQYF.

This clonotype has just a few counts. The CDR3 spells CASKASGQETQYF. As DNA, the CDR3 is TGTGCCAGCAAGGCTAGCGGCCAAGAGACCCAGTACTTC. The chain uses TRBV6-1 and TRBJ2-5; 7 bases are a match to TRBD2. Germline lookup yields CDR1 MNHNS and CDR2 SASEGT. CDR3 length equals 13 residues. The V and J ends lost 7 bases and 1 base, in that order; junction bases with no gene match: 3.

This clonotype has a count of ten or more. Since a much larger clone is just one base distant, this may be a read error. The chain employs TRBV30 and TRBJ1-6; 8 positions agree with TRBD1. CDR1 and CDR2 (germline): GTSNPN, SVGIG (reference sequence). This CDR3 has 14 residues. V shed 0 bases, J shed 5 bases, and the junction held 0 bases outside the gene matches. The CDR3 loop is CAWSVGQDNSPLHF. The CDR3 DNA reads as TGTGCCTGGAGTGTGGGACAGGATAATTCACCCCTCCACTTT.

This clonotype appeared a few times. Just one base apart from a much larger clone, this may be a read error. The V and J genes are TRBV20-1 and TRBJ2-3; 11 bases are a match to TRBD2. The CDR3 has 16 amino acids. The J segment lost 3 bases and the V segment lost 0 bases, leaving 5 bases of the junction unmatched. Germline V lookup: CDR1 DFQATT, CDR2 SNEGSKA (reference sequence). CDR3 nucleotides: TGCAGTGCTAGAGATCTGACTAGCGGGGCGACAGATACGCAGTATTTT. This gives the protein CSARDLTSGATDTQYF.

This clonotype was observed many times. In DNA, the CDR3 is TGTGCCACCCAGAAAGTTCCCGGGACAAGCTCCTACAATGAGCAGTTCTTC. This codes for CATQKVPGTSSYNEQFF. The chain is built from TRBV19 and TRBJ2-1, with D possibly being TRBD1 (6 bases). V was shortened by 10 bases and J by 0 bases, with 22 bases between the two germline ends. Germline CDR1 LNHDA, CDR2 SQIVND (reference sequence). The CDR3 covers 17 residues.

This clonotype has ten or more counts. DNA of the CDR3: TGCAGTGCTAGAGATCCGGGTCAGGGTTTTGTATGGGCAGATACGCAGTATTTT. Translation: CSARDPGQGFVWADTQYF. The chain is built from TRBV20-1 and TRBJ2-3, with D perhaps matching TRBD1 (5 bases). This CDR3 contains 18 residues. Germline V gives CDR1 DFQATT, CDR2 SNEGSKA (reference sequence). Trimming removed 0 bases at V and 4 bases at J, with 23 bases between.

The CDR3 reads CAWSLPRGLAGNNEQFF. CDR3 nucleotides: TGTGCCTGGAGCCTCCCCAGGGGACTAGCGGGGAACAATGAGCAGTTCTTC. The rearrangement uses TRBV30 and TRBJ2-1, with 13 positions matching TRBD2. J gave up 5 bases and V 3 bases, and 10 bases lay outside the gene matches. Germline CDR1 and CDR2: GTSNPN and SVGIG (reference sequence). CDR3 length: 17 residues.